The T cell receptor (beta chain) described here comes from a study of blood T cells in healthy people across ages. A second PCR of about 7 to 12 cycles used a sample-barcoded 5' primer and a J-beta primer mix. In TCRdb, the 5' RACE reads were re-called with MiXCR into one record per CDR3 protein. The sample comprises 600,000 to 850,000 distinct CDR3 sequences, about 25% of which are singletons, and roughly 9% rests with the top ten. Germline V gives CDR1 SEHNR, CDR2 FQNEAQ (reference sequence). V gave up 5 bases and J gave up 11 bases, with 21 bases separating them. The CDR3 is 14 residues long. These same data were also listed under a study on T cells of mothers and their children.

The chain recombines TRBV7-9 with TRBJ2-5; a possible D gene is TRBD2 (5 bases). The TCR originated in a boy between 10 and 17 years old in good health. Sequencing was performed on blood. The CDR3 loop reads CASSPLGGLPEQYF. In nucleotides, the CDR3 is TGTGCCAGCAGCCCCTTAGGAGGCCTTCCTGAGCAGTACTTC. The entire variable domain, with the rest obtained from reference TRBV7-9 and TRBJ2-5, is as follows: DTGVSQNPRHKITKRGQNVTFRCDPISEHNRLYWYRQTLGQGPEFLTYFQNEAQLEKSRLLSDRFSAERPKGSFSTLEIQRTEQGDSAMYLCASSPLGGLPEQYFGPGTRLLVL.